The 9 T cell receptor beta chains listed next were all sequenced from one sample in a study of OX40 agonist ivuxolimab in advanced cancers. Assay used: immunoSEQ multiplex PCR; TCRdb lists only in-frame clones, some missing. The data contain some 67,000 clones, around 85% of them singletons. This specimen consisted of CD4+ or CD8+ T cells sorted from blood, obtained in a trial of the OX40 agonist ivuxolimab. These receptors were obtained from an adult with an advanced solid tumor such as melanoma, head and neck, liver or kidney cancer.

The chain combines TRBV2 with TRBJ2-7, with D tentatively TRBD2 (7 bases). The CDR3 contains 14 residues. CDR1 is SNHLY and CDR2 is FYNNEI in the germline V gene. With 6 bases removed from V and 6 bases from J, the gap between germline ends came to 18 bases. The CDR3, as DNA: TGTGCCAGCAGCCCGAGGGGGGGAGCCGGCGAGCAGTACTTC. It yields the protein CASSPRGGAGEQYF. The full variable domain, its missing parts supplied by reference TRBV2 and TRBJ2-7, is EPEVTQTPSHQVTQMGQEVILRCVPISNHLYFYWYRQILGQKVEFLVSFYNNEISEKSEIFDDQFSVERPDGSNFTLKIRSTKLEDSAMYFCASSPRGGAGEQYFGPGTRLTVT.

The chain uses TRBV5-6 and TRBJ1-2, with 7 bases aligning to TRBD1. The V gene's germline CDR1 is SGHDT and CDR2 YYEEEE. J was trimmed by 2 bases and V by 4 bases; bases with no gene match: 14. This CDR3 spans 17 amino acids. The CDR3 loop reads CASSPALDRVSNYGYTF. In DNA, the CDR3 is TGTGCCAGCAGCCCAGCCCTAGACAGGGTAAGCAACTATGGCTACACCTTC.

This chain links TRBV5-1 with TRBJ2-4; TRBD1 might be the D (6 bases). The length of the CDR3 is 14 residues. CDR1 SGHRS and CDR2 YFSETQ come from the germline V gene. V lost 3 bases, J lost 3 bases, and 10 bases lay in between. The CDR3 protein is CASSSTGNKNIQYF. The CDR3 DNA reads TGCGCCAGCAGCTCAACAGGGAACAAAAACATTCAGTACTTC.

V usage is TRBV7-8 and J usage is TRBJ1-1; 7 nucleotides match TRBD1. V was pared by 2 bases and J by 4 bases, with 4 bases of the junction left unmatched. This CDR3 contains 14 residues. Germline CDR1 and CDR2: SGHVS and FQNEAQ. In DNA form, the CDR3 reads TGTGCCAGCAGCTTACGACAGGGAAGCACTGAAGCTTTCTTT. This encodes CASSLRQGSTEAFF.

This clone was recorded a few times. The chain is built from TRBV5-1 and TRBJ2-7, with D perhaps TRBD1 (5 bases). Germline values: CDR1 SGHRS, CDR2 YFSETQ. The CDR3 has 12 amino acids. V dropped 4 bases and J dropped 4 bases, with 9 bases sitting between them. In nucleotides, the CDR3 is TGCGCCAGCAGCGGAGACAGTTACGAGCAGTACTTC. Amino acid sequence: CASSGDSYEQYF. The full variable domain, completed using reference TRBV5-1 and TRBJ2-7, is KAGVTQTPRYLIKTRGQQVTLSCSPISGHRSVSWYQQTPGQGLQFLFEYFSETQRNKGNFPGRFSGRQFSNSRSEMNVSTLELGDSALYLCASSGDSYEQYFGPGTRLTVT.

V usage is TRBV30 and J usage is TRBJ2-3; D may be TRBD1 (5 bases). Trimming cost V 0 bases and J 7 bases, with 20 bases left between them. From germline, CDR1 is GTSNPN and CDR2 SVGIG (reference sequence). The CDR3 loop spans 16 amino acids. CDR3 amino acids: CAWSVPRSAGQYTQYF. The CDR3 bases are TGTGCCTGGAGTGTACCACGGTCGGCAGGGCAATATACGCAGTATTTT.

The chain employs TRBV6-5 and TRBJ1-3; D call uncertain. V lost 6 bases to trimming and J lost 4 bases, with 10 bases between them. The CDR3 extends over 13 amino acids. Germline V gives CDR1 MNHEY, CDR2 SVGAGI. Written as DNA, the CDR3 is TGTGCCAGCAGGCCCCGGAGGGGAAACACCATATATTTT. Its protein product is CASRPRRGNTIYF.

This clone was picked up one time. The V call is TRBV5-1, the J call TRBJ2-2; TRBD2 is a possible D gene (5 bases). The CDR3 sequence is 13 residues long. Trimming pared 4 bases from V and 8 bases from J, leaving 12 bases between. CDR1 is SGHRS and CDR2 is YFSETQ in the germline V gene. Here the CDR3 reads CASSVIGIGELFF. The CDR3 coding sequence is TGCGCCAGCAGCGTTATCGGGATTGGGGAGCTGTTTTTT. The full variable domain, in which reference TRBV5-1 and TRBJ2-2 provide the parts outside the CDR3, is KAGVTQTPRYLIKTRGQQVTLSCSPISGHRSVSWYQQTPGQGLQFLFEYFSETQRNKGNFPGRFSGRQFSNSRSEMNVSTLELGDSALYLCASSVIGIGELFFGEGSRLTVL.

The sample holds one count of this clone. The chain employs TRBV4-3 and TRBJ2-2, with D maybe TRBD1 (5 bases). The CDR3 covers 17 residues. In germline, CDR1 is LGHNA, CDR2 YSLEER. V dropped 1 base and J dropped 1 base, with 13 bases sitting between them. CDR3 bases: TGCGCCAGCAGCCAAGCCGGCGAGACAGTGAACACCGGGGAGCTGTTTTTT. This translates into CASSQAGETVNTGELFF.